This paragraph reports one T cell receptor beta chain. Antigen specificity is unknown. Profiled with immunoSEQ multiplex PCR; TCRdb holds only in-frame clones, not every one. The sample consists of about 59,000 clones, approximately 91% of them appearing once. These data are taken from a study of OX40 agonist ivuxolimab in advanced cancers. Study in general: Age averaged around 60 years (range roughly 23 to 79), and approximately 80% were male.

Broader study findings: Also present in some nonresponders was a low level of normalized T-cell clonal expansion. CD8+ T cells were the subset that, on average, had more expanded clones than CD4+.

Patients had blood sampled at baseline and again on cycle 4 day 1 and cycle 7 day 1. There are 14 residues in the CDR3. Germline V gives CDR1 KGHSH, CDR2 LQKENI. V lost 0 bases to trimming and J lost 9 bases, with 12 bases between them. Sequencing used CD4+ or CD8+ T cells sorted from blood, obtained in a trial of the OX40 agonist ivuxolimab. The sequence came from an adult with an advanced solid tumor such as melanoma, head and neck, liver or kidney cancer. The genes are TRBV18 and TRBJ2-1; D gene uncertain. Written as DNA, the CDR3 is TGTGCCAGCTCACCACCGTGGATAGGAGCTGAGCAGTTCTTC. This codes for CASSPPWIGAEQFF.